This T cell receptor (beta chain) was captured in a study of neoadjuvant anti-PD-1 for oral cavity cancer. Study-level findings and limits: Non-responders to neoadjuvant nivolumab had significantly more clonal PBMC T cells than responders.

The time point: after neoadjuvant nivolumab, at surgical resection. The patients had HPV-negative, locally advanced oral cavity squamous cell carcinoma. Profiled with immunoSEQ multiplex PCR; TCRdb holds only in-frame clones, not every one. The repertoire holds approximately 12,000 clones, with 70% to 80% as singletons. A word on this clone: Its antigen is not known.

Germline V gene data show CDR1 as MNHEY and CDR2 as SMNVEV (reference sequence). With 4 bases removed from V and 4 bases from J, the gap between germline ends came to 14 bases. This CDR3 has 15 residues. The sample here was PBMCs, taken after nivolumab (anti-PD-1) treatment. The chain employs TRBV27 and TRBJ1-5, with D possibly being TRBD1 (6 bases). This clonotype originated in a person between 40 and 85 years old with oral cavity squamous cell carcinoma. DNA of the CDR3: TGTGCCAGCAGTTCCTTAATCAGGGGAAATCAGCCCCAGCATTTT. Translating it yields CASSSLIRGNQPQHF.